A selection of T cell receptor beta chains follows, all from one sample in a study of blood T cell repertoires in COVID-19. Measured with immunoSEQ multiplex PCR; TCRdb has only the in-frame clones, and not every one. Among about 100,000 clones listed, more than 75% were seen once. Sequences were obtained from peripheral blood. The receptors stem from a human donor in a cohort sampled during active COVID-19. Both conserved end residues are part of each CDR3. The order of the fields is V gene, clone size, J gene, D gene, CDR3 protein, CDR3 DNA. D genes are given only for firm matches. Only part of the rows carry a size: once, few, many, or a class if the clone is expanded.

>TRBV3-1/TRBV3-2|NA|TRBJ2-7|TRBD2
CASSQDTSGSTHEQYF
TGTGCCAGCAGCCAAGATACTAGCGGGAGTACCCACGAGCAGTACTTC
>TRBV6-1|NA|TRBJ1-5|NA
CASSEARGVQPQHF
TGTGCCAGCAGTGAAGCGCGGGGAGTTCAGCCCCAGCATTTT
>TRBV19|NA|TRBJ1-2|TRBD1
CASSTSQGMENYGYTF
TGTGCCAGTAGTACCTCACAGGGGATGGAAAACTATGGCTACACCTTC
>TRBV11-2|NA|TRBJ2-3|NA
CASSPRGLRTDTQYF
TGTGCCAGCAGCCCCCGGGGGTTGCGCACAGATACGCAGTATTTT
>TRBV5-1|NA|TRBJ2-5|TRBD2
CASSWRASGGARETQYF
TGCGCCAGCAGCTGGAGGGCTAGCGGGGGGGCGCGGGAGACCCAGTACTTC
>TRBV5-4|NA|TRBJ2-1|NA
CASSLGGGASYNEQFF
TGTGCCAGCAGTTTGGGAGGCGGGGCTTCCTACAATGAGCAGTTCTTC
>TRBV24-1|NA|TRBJ2-1|NA
CATSDVDGSSYNEQFF
TGTGCCACCAGTGATGTTGACGGGAGCTCCTACAATGAGCAGTTCTTC
>TRBV5-5|once|TRBJ1-3|NA
CASSLGQEELGNTIYF
TGTGCCAGCAGCTTGGGACAGGAAGAACTGGGAAACACCATATATTTT
>TRBV6-5|NA|TRBJ2-3|TRBD2
CATLLAGTDTQYF
TGTGCCACTCTCCTAGCGGGGACAGATACGCAGTATTTT
>TRBV19|NA|TRBJ1-1|TRBD1
CASSPTGAPEAFF
TGTGCCAGTAGTCCGACAGGGGCCCCTGAAGCTTTCTTT
>TRBV5-1|NA|TRBJ2-1|TRBD2
CASSLDATSVEQFF
TGCGCCAGCAGCTTGGACGCGACTAGCGTTGAGCAGTTCTTC
>TRBV6-5|NA|TRBJ1-1|NA
CASTLQGGGTEAFF
TGTGCCAGCACTTTGCAGGGAGGAGGCACTGAAGCTTTCTTT
>TRBV9|few|TRBJ1-2|NA
CASSADRSWEGYGYTF
TGTGCCAGCAGCGCAGATCGAAGTTGGGAGGGCTATGGCTACACCTTC
>TRBV7-8|NA|TRBJ2-1|TRBD2
CASSRGPGGNNEQFF
TGTGCCAGCAGCCGAGGCCCGGGGGGTAACAATGAGCAGTTCTTC
>TRBV3-1/TRBV3-2|NA|TRBJ2-3|NA
CASSPGSLGDTQYF
TGTGCCAGCAGCCCGGGTTCTCTGGGTGATACGCAGTATTTT
>TRBV4-3|few|TRBJ1-4|NA
CASSRTRFATNEKLFF
TGCGCCAGCAGCCGAACCCGGTTTGCAACTAATGAAAAACTGTTTTTT
>TRBV7-2|NA|TRBJ1-2|NA
CASSTSSGGNYGYTF
TGTGCCAGCAGCACATCTAGCGGGGGTAACTATGGCTACACCTTC
>TRBV5-1|NA|TRBJ2-7|NA
CASSGAGFSYEQYF
TGCGCCAGCAGCGGGGCAGGATTTTCCTACGAGCAGTACTTC
>TRBV7-9|NA|TRBJ2-5|TRBD2
CASSSGGGQETQYF
TGTGCCAGCAGCTCGGGCGGGGGCCAAGAGACCCAGTACTTC
>TRBV21-1|NA|TRBJ1-5|NA
CASASAGAGHGNQPQHF
TGTGCCAGCGCTTCAGCAGGGGCAGGGCACGGCAATCAGCCCCAGCATTTT
>TRBV10-3|once|TRBJ1-6|NA
CAISEDGTNNSPLHF
TGTGCCATCAGTGAGGACGGGACAAATAATTCACCCCTCCACTTT
>TRBV4-3|NA|TRBJ1-4|TRBD1
CASSQGQGREKLFF
TGCGCCAGCAGCCAAGGACAGGGCCGGGAAAAACTGTTTTTT
>TRBV10-3|NA|TRBJ1-6|NA
CAISAAQYNSPLHF
TGTGCCATCAGTGCCGCACAGTATAATTCACCCCTCCACTTT
>TRBV15|NA|TRBJ1-6|NA
CATSRDQINSPLHF
TGTGCCACCAGCAGAGATCAGATCAATTCACCCCTCCACTTT